This is a list of T cell receptor beta chains from one sample in a study of cytomegalovirus exposure and HLA in healthy donors. The repertoire was sequenced with immunoSEQ multiplex PCR; TCRdb's copy has only in-frame clones and lacks some. Of roughly 180,000 clones in the sample, about four fifths were seen once. Sequenced input: PBMCs. Receptors were obtained from a female donor in good health and CMV-seronegative. The CDR3 runs from the conserved cysteine through the conserved F or W. D genes are given only for firm matches. Some rows mark clone size as missing; the rest say once, few, many or name a class of expanded clone.

CASSQGTGYGANVLTF	TGCGCTAGCAGCCAAGGAACAGGGTACGGGGCCAACGTCCTGACTTTC	-	-	TRBJ2-6	TRBV4-3
CASSLVTRIDEQFF	TGTGCCAGCAGCTTAGTTACTAGGATCGATGAGCAGTTCTTC	-	-	TRBJ2-1	TRBV7-2
CASSVRWEQYF	TGTGCCAGCAGTGTTCGGTGGGAGCAGTACTTC	-	-	TRBJ2-7	TRBV2
CASSLRGGSNGQETQYF	TGTGCCAGCAGCTTACGTGGGGGGAGTAACGGACAAGAGACCCAGTACTTC	-	-	TRBJ2-5	TRBV7-6
CASSLGRSYNSPLHF	TGCGCCAGCAGCTTGGGTCGCTCCTATAATTCACCCCTCCACTTT	-	-	TRBJ1-6	TRBV5-1
CASSQAGVGTQYF	TGTGCCAGCAGCCAAGCGGGGGTGGGGACCCAGTACTTC	TRBD2	-	TRBJ2-5	TRBV11-3
CASSLGRGGNQPQHF	TGTGCCAGCAGCTTAGGGAGGGGAGGAAATCAGCCCCAGCATTTT	-	-	TRBJ1-5	TRBV7-8
CASSHPRDPDTQYF	TGTGCCAGCAGCCACCCCCGAGATCCAGATACGCAGTATTTT	-	-	TRBJ2-3	TRBV7-3
CASSRDSLETQYF	TGTGCCAGCAGCAGGGACAGCCTAGAGACCCAGTACTTC	TRBD1	-	TRBJ2-5	TRBV6-5
CASTPGTQDNSPLHF	TGTGCCAGTACCCCAGGGACTCAAGACAATTCACCCCTCCACTTT	-	-	TRBJ1-6	TRBV19
CASSFGTASYEQYF	TGTGCCAGCAGTTTCGGGACTGCCTCCTACGAGCAGTACTTC	-	-	TRBJ2-7	TRBV7-9
CASSFGGRRKPGEKLFF	TGTGCCAGCAGCTTCGGGGGGAGGCGCAAGCCGGGTGAAAAACTGTTTTTT	-	-	TRBJ1-4	TRBV7-9
CASSSGQRAFNGHSYEQYF	TGTGCCAGCAGCTCGGGACAGAGAGCCTTTAATGGACACTCCTACGAGCAGTACTTC	TRBD1	-	TRBJ2-7	TRBV11-3
CASSLFGDSTGELFF	TGTGCCAGCTCACTCTTCGGCGACTCCACCGGGGAGCTGTTTTTT	-	-	TRBJ2-2	TRBV18
CASSSGQGNEQFF	TGTGCCAGCAGTTCTGGACAGGGGAATGAGCAGTTCTTC	TRBD1	-	TRBJ2-1	TRBV27
CASTPRAVDTEAFF	TGTGCCAGCACCCCGAGGGCAGTCGACACTGAAGCTTTCTTT	-	-	TRBJ1-1	TRBV7-9
CASSQTLAGGYEQYF	TGTGCCAGCAGCCAAACACTAGCGGGAGGGTACGAGCAGTACTTC	TRBD2	-	TRBJ2-7	TRBV4-2
CASTPVEGVNTEAFF	TGTGCCAGCACCCCCGTGGAGGGCGTGAACACTGAAGCTTTCTTT	-	-	TRBJ1-1	TRBV6-1
CASSPGRIGQGSGTEAFF	TGTGCCAGCTCACCTGGTCGGATCGGACAGGGAAGTGGCACTGAAGCTTTCTTT	TRBD1	-	TRBJ1-1	TRBV18
CASSPYAGTYEQYF	TGTGCCAGCTCTCCTTATGCAGGTACCTACGAGCAGTACTTC	-	once	TRBJ2-7	TRBV18
CASILKSDTGELFF	TGTGCCAGCATCTTAAAATCGGACACCGGGGAGCTGTTTTTT	-	few	TRBJ2-2	TRBV2
CASSLAGGSDEQYF	TGTGCCAGCAGCTTAGCAGGAGGAAGCGACGAGCAGTACTTC	-	-	TRBJ2-7	TRBV7-9
CASSYGQSSGNTIYF	TGCGCCAGCAGCTACGGACAGAGCTCTGGAAACACCATATATTTT	-	-	TRBJ1-3	TRBV5-1
CASSPTGNWETQYF	TGTGCCAGCAGCCCTACAGGGAACTGGGAGACCCAGTACTTC	-	-	TRBJ2-5	TRBV7-7
CAWNRQDNQPQHF	TGTGCCTGGAACCGACAGGATAATCAGCCCCAGCATTTT	-	-	TRBJ1-5	TRBV30
CAWSATRTGRSTEAFF	TGTGCCTGGAGTGCTACAAGGACAGGGAGGAGCACTGAAGCTTTCTTT	TRBD1	-	TRBJ1-1	TRBV30
CASSQGSGELYGYTF	TGCGCCAGCAGCCAAGGTTCCGGAGAACTATATGGCTACACCTTC	-	-	TRBJ1-2	TRBV4-1
CASSLRQGSSNQPQHF	TGTGCCAGCAGCTTAAGGCAGGGGTCGAGCAATCAGCCCCAGCATTTT	-	-	TRBJ1-5	TRBV13
CASSYTGANSPLHF	TGTGCCAGCAGCTACACAGGGGCGAATTCACCCCTCCACTTT	TRBD1	once	TRBJ1-6	TRBV13
CAISGRDRGLPGELFF	TGTGCCATCAGTGGCCGGGACAGGGGCTTACCCGGGGAGCTGTTTTTT	TRBD1	-	TRBJ2-2	TRBV10-3
CASLGPNTEAFF	TGTGCCAGCCTTGGGCCGAACACTGAAGCTTTCTTT	-	-	TRBJ1-1	TRBV6-5
CASSLSEAGGSEAFF	TGTGCCAGCAGTTTATCTGAAGCGGGGGGCAGTGAAGCTTTCTTT	-	-	TRBJ1-1	TRBV28
CASSLTYQNTEAFF	TGCGCCAGCAGCTTAACTTACCAAAACACTGAAGCTTTCTTT	-	-	TRBJ1-1	TRBV5-1
CASSELPGLRTGRVGYGYTF	TGTGCCAGCAGTGAATTACCTGGCCTGAGGACAGGGCGAGTAGGCTATGGCTACACCTTC	TRBD1	few	TRBJ1-2	TRBV6-1
CASSASTDRLNTEAFF	TGTGCCAGCAGCGCTAGCACAGACAGGTTGAACACTGAAGCTTTCTTT	-	-	TRBJ1-1	TRBV9
CASSRTDYEQYF	TGTGCCAGTAGTCGGACTGACTACGAGCAGTACTTC	-	-	TRBJ2-7	TRBV19
CASRWHTEQFF	TGTGCCAGCAGATGGCACACCGAGCAGTTCTTC	-	-	TRBJ2-1	TRBV28
CASSPNRGSAYEQYF	TGTGCCAGCAGCCCGAATCGGGGGTCGGCCTACGAGCAGTACTTC	-	-	TRBJ2-7	TRBV11-3
CASSDWREGTDTQYF	TGTGCCAGCAGTGACTGGCGGGAGGGCACAGATACGCAGTATTTT	TRBD2	-	TRBJ2-3	TRBV28
CASRGIQGFRENTGELFF	TGTGCCAGCAGGGGGATACAGGGATTTCGGGAGAACACCGGGGAGCTGTTTTTT	-	-	TRBJ2-2	TRBV2